This T cell receptor beta chain was recorded in a study of T cell repertoires in cytomegalovirus infection. The sample holds a few counts of this clonotype. The antigen is not known. In TCRdb, the reads were re-called with MiXCR into one record per CDR3 protein. The repertoire holds some 120,000 distinct CDR3 sequences, with around 30% as singletons. CDR1 and CDR2 from the germline V gene are SEHNR and FQNEAQ (reference sequence). The CDR3 spans 11 residues. Trimming shortened V by 4 bases and J by 13 bases, and 11 bases separated the two germline ends. Whole-study results and caveats: Ex vivo, HLA-C-restricted CMV-specific TCR beta clonotypes prevailed over the rest of the response.

The V and J genes are TRBV7-9 and TRBJ2-1; D unresolved. The sequences come from CD8+ T cells from cultured PBMCs, collected from culture after CMV antigen stimulation. The sequence was obtained from a human donor in good health (CMV status not recorded). Some clones in this sample may be carry-over from other donors' samples. This CDR3 is CASSSMIYQFF. CDR3 DNA: TGTGCCAGCAGCTCTATGATTTACCAGTTCTTC.